This TCR beta chain came from a study of cytotoxic CD8 clonotypes in ibrutinib-treated CLL. Background on the study: Of the patients, 11 were relapsed/refractory, roughly 15 treatment-naive and about 17 IGHV unmutated.

The germline V and J ends were trimmed by 8 bases and 6 bases, with 16 bases remaining between them. Germline V gene data show CDR1 as MNHNS and CDR2 as SASEGT. The CDR3 sequence is 14 residues long. A 1 in 200,000 to 1 in 1 million T cell depth was the sequencing target. TCRdb keeps only in-frame clones here, not all; method: immunoSEQ multiplex PCR. Of about 120,000 clones detected, roughly 57% appear once; the ten largest clones hold about 40%. This receptor was taken from a human donor with chronic lymphocytic leukemia. The chain joins TRBV6-1 to TRBJ2-2; D is perhaps TRBD2 (5 bases). The sample in question was PBMCs, obtained after 24 months of ibrutinib treatment. CDR3 coding DNA: TGTGCCAGCGTAATTAAAGCGGAGTCCGGGGAGCTGTTTTTT. Translation gives CASVIKAESGELFF.